These 31 T cell receptor beta chains were all obtained from the same sample, sequenced in a study of Tregs in tolerant kidney transplant recipients. The table came from immunoSEQ multiplex PCR; TCRdb's copy has only in-frame clones and leaves some out. The data contain some 100,000 clones, about 91% of them singletons. Sequences were obtained from CD4+ T cells from blood. These receptors all stem from a human donor in good health.

The chain joins TRBV9 to TRBJ2-5; D remains unclear. The germline V and J ends were trimmed by 0 bases and 5 bases, with 11 bases remaining between them. In germline, CDR1 is SGDLS, CDR2 YYNGEE. The CDR3 totals 14 residues. The DNA for the CDR3 is TGTGCCAGCAGCGTAGACTCGGGTCGGGAGACCCAGTACTTC. Its protein is CASSVDSGRETQYF.

This clone occurred once. Other DNA sequences from this sample encode an identical CDR3 as well. The chain employs TRBV19 and TRBJ2-7, with 12 positions matching TRBD2. This CDR3 region has 15 residues. Germline CDR1 is LNHDA and CDR2 is SQIVND (reference sequence). V dropped 4 bases and J dropped 2; count of bases not matched to a gene: 3. In nucleotides, the CDR3 is TGTGCCAGTAGTAAGGGACTAGCGGGTACCTACGAGCAGTACTTC. Protein: CASSKGLAGTYEQYF.

The chain links TRBV9 to TRBJ1-4; TRBD1 is a possible D gene (6 bases). The CDR3 extends over 14 amino acids. V dropped 3 bases and J dropped 7 bases, with 13 bases sitting between them. Per the germline V gene, CDR1 is SGDLS and CDR2 is YYNGEE. DNA of the CDR3: TGTGCCAGCAGCGCCACGACAGGAGGTGAAAAACTGTTTTTT. It translates to CASSATTGGEKLFF.

The chain has TRBV19 and TRBJ2-1; 13 positions agree with TRBD2. The germline CDR1 and CDR2 sequences are LNHDA and SQIVND (reference sequence). J was trimmed by 15 bases and V by 4 bases; bases with no gene match: 12. CDR3 size: 15 residues. The CDR3 DNA reads TGTGCCAGTAGTACGCACCGCGGGACTAGCGGGAACTTGTTCTTC. It is translated as CASSTHRGTSGNLFF.

V and J are TRBV13 and TRBJ2-6; TRBD1 is a possible D gene (5 bases). The CDR3 has 15 residues. Germline V gene lookup returns CDR1 PRHDT and CDR2 FYEKMQ (reference sequence). Trimming cost V 6 bases and J 1 base, with 10 bases left between them. CDR3 sequence reads: CASRAGRSGANVLTF. As DNA, the CDR3 is TGTGCCAGCAGGGCAGGGCGATCTGGGGCCAACGTCCTGACTTTC.

The chain recombines TRBV11-1 with TRBJ2-1, with 8 bases aligning to TRBD2. The V gene end was trimmed by 5 bases and the J gene end by 5 bases; junction bases not matched to a gene: 11. This CDR3 contains 16 residues. Germline lookup yields CDR1 SGHAT and CDR2 FQDESV (reference sequence). CDR3 protein: CASSPWVSGIDNEQFF. The CDR3 DNA reads as TGTGCCAGCAGCCCATGGGTTAGCGGGATCGACAATGAGCAGTTCTTC.

This clone was detected only once. The rearrangement uses TRBV6-1 and TRBJ2-3; the match to TRBD1 covers 8 bases. The CDR3 totals 14 residues. Germline V gene data show CDR1 as MNHNS and CDR2 as SASEGT. The V gene end was trimmed by 8 bases and the J gene end by 2 bases; junction bases not matched to a gene: 6. CDR3 DNA: TGTGCCAGCCTCCTGACAGGGGACACAGATACGCAGTATTTT. It codes for CASLLTGDTDTQYF.

The gene calls are TRBV2 and TRBJ1-3; no clear D gene. Germline lookup yields CDR1 SNHLY and CDR2 FYNNEI. Between the trimmed V and J ends, which lost 7 bases and 2 bases, there was a span of 9 bases. This CDR3 comprises 13 residues. The CDR3 reads CASTVETGNTIYF. The DNA for the CDR3 is TGTGCCAGCACGGTGGAAACTGGAAACACCATATATTTT.

The chain carries TRBV28 and TRBJ1-4; weak D call: TRBD1 (6 bases). Germline loops: CDR1 MDHEN, CDR2 SYDVKM. V lost 5 bases and J lost 8, with 12 bases in between. The CDR3 loop spans 13 amino acids. Here the CDR3 DNA reads TGTGCCAGCAGTCCCTGGGGGCCCGAAAAACTGTTTTTT. It encodes CASSPWGPEKLFF.

The rearrangement links TRBV2 to TRBJ2-7; no firm D call. The CDR3 has 15 amino acids. V dropped 4 bases and J dropped 4 bases, with 17 bases sitting between them. Germline CDR1 reads SNHLY; CDR2 reads FYNNEI. CDR3 amino acids: CASSVEGLFLYEQYF. The CDR3 DNA sequence: TGTGCCAGCAGTGTTGAAGGGCTCTTTCTTTACGAGCAGTACTTC.

The chain is built from TRBV5-1 and TRBJ2-1, with TRBD2 matching 8 bases. The CDR3 loop spans 14 amino acids. Trimming at V came to 0 bases and at J to 7 bases, leaving 3 bases not matched to a gene. Germline CDR1 reads SGHRS; CDR2 reads YFSETQ. The CDR3 nucleotides are TGCGCCAGCAGCTTGGGGGTAGCGGGGAATGAGCAGTTCTTC. The encoded protein is CASSLGVAGNEQFF.

The chain is built from TRBV18 and TRBJ2-2; D is perhaps TRBD1 or TRBD2 (7 bases each). Germline V lookup: CDR1 KGHSH, CDR2 LQKENI. The V end lost 3 bases, the J end lost 0 bases, and 11 bases lay between the germline ends. CDR3 length: 16 residues. CDR3: CASSPQGGTNTGELFF. The CDR3 DNA sequence: TGTGCCAGCTCACCTCAGGGGGGGACGAACACCGGGGAGCTGTTTTTT.

The rearrangement links TRBV7-9 to TRBJ1-5; D remains unclear. The CDR3 has 15 residues. Trimming stripped 5 bases from V and 1 base from J, with 12 bases between. Per the germline V gene, CDR1 is SEHNR and CDR2 is FQNEAQ (reference sequence). The DNA of the CDR3 is TGTGCCAGCAGCCGAGACGGGCGGAGCAATCAGCCCCAGCATTTT. This sequence encodes CASSRDGRSNQPQHF.

The chain is built from TRBV5-1 and TRBJ2-1; 8 nucleotides align to TRBD2. The CDR3 has 17 amino acids. J was trimmed by 1 base and V by 4 bases; bases with no gene match: 10. Germline CDR1 and CDR2: SGHRS and YFSETQ. CDR3 region: CASSGGVAGLSYNEQFF. The CDR3 region has the DNA TGCGCCAGCAGCGGCGGGGTAGCGGGATTATCCTACAATGAGCAGTTCTTC.

The V and J genes are TRBV7-2 and TRBJ1-6; D possibly corresponds to TRBD1 (6 bases). Trimming shortened V by 5 bases and J by 10 bases, and 15 bases separated the two germline ends. This CDR3 comprises 14 residues. Germline V gives CDR1 SGHTA, CDR2 FQGNSA. DNA of the CDR3: TGTGCCAGCAGCCTGAACAGGGCTCGGTCACCCCTCCACTTT. Translation gives CASSLNRARSPLHF.

This chain links TRBV11-3 with TRBJ2-7; TRBD1 aligns across 8 bases. Losses at the gene ends were 3 bases for V and 3 bases for J; bases not matched to a gene: 1. Germline loops: CDR1 SGHNT, CDR2 YENEEA. This CDR3 has 13 residues. CDR3: CASSLGQDYEQYF. In DNA, the CDR3 is TGTGCCAGCAGCTTGGGACAGGACTACGAGCAGTACTTC.

The chain uses TRBV5-4 and TRBJ2-5, with D possibly matching TRBD2 (6 bases). This CDR3 region has 15 residues. CDR1 and CDR2 from the germline V gene are SGHNT and YYREEE (reference sequence). Deletions cut 5 bases from V and 0 bases from J, with 14 bases between. Here the CDR3 DNA reads TGTGCCAGCAGTCGCAACCGGGACTACCAAGAGACCCAGTACTTC. As protein: CASSRNRDYQETQYF. Variable domain in full (rest from reference TRBV5-4 and TRBJ2-5): ETGVTQSPTHLIKTRGQQVTLRCSSQSGHNTVSWYQQALGQGPQFIFQYYREEENGRGNFPPRFSGLQFPNYSSELNVNALELDDSALYLCASSRNRDYQETQYFGPGTRLLVL.

This CDR3 reads CASSYEAGGGNEQFF. The CDR3 coding sequence is TGTGCCAGCAGTTACGAGGCGGGAGGTGGAAATGAGCAGTTCTTC. The chain has TRBV6-6 and TRBJ2-1; the match to TRBD2 covers 8 bases. The CDR3 consists of 15 residues. CDR1 is MNHNY, CDR2 SVGAGI, per germline (reference sequence). The V segment lost 2 bases and the J segment 7 bases; nucleotides outside the gene matches: 7.

This chain connects TRBV28 to TRBJ2-7; 7 nucleotides agree with TRBD1. From germline, CDR1 is MDHEN and CDR2 SYDVKM. The CDR3 is 14 residues long. V was clipped by 8 bases and J by 5 bases; unmatched bases: 12. The CDR3 region is CASRGLGQTNEQYF. The CDR3 DNA reads TGTGCCAGCCGCGGTCTGGGACAGACAAACGAGCAGTACTTC.

This chain connects TRBV10-3 to TRBJ1-5, with a possible D match to TRBD1 (5 bases). The ends were cut back, 0 bases at V and 4 bases at J, with 7 bases in the middle. The CDR3 totals 14 residues. Looked up from germline, CDR1 is ENHRY and CDR2 is SYGVKD. CDR3 amino acids: CAISESGGNQPQHF. The CDR3 DNA follows: TGTGCCATCAGTGAGTCTGGGGGGAATCAGCCCCAGCATTTT.

This chain links TRBV29-1 with TRBJ2-4; TRBD1 aligns across 9 bases. The J segment lost 9 bases and the V segment lost 3 bases, leaving 6 bases of the junction unmatched. There are 13 residues in the CDR3. Germline loops: CDR1 SQVTM, CDR2 ANQGSEA. The CDR3 DNA reads as TGCAGCGTTGAGGGGACAGGGTCGATCATTCAGTACTTC. This sequence encodes CSVEGTGSIIQYF.

The J gene is TRBJ1-2, the V gene TRBV7-2, with a tentative D call TRBD1 (6 bases). CDR3 length: 14 amino acids. With 0 bases removed from V and 6 bases from J, the gap between germline ends came to 11 bases. The V gene's germline CDR1 is SGHTA and CDR2 FQGNSA. For the CDR3, the DNA is TGTGCCAGCAGCTTAGCGTACAGGGCTGATGGCTACACCTTC. Translation: CASSLAYRADGYTF.

This sequence joins TRBV12-5 and TRBJ1-1; no clear D. Germline V CDR1 and CDR2: LGHNT, FRNRAP. This CDR3 has 13 amino acids. The ends were cut back, 3 bases at V and 7 bases at J, with 12 bases in the middle. In DNA form, the CDR3 reads TGTGCTAGTGGTTTAGGGCGATTTGATGAAGCTTTCTTT. Its translation is CASGLGRFDEAFF.

The chain couples TRBV7-9 to TRBJ2-1; TRBD2 matches 7 bases. V lost 0 bases and J lost 6; bases outside the gene matches: 5. The CDR3 contains 15 residues. The germline CDR1 and CDR2 sequences are SEHNR and FQNEAQ (reference sequence). CDR3 DNA sequence: TGTGCCAGCAGCTTAGCTAGCGGGCGGACCAATGAGCAGTTCTTC. It translates to CASSLASGRTNEQFF.

The genes are TRBV30 and TRBJ2-3; D not certain. The CDR3 has 13 amino acids. Looked up from germline, CDR1 is GTSNPN and CDR2 is SVGIG (reference sequence). V was clipped by 1 base and J by 8 bases, with 13 bases between them. The CDR3 DNA reads TGTGCCTGGAGTGACGCGGCCCTAGTTACGCAGTATTTT. Translation gives CAWSDAALVTQYF.

The chain joins TRBV5-4 to TRBJ2-5, with D possibly TRBD1 on 5 matching bases. The CDR3 is 15 amino acids. Germline CDR1 SGHNT, CDR2 YYREEE (reference sequence). Trimming pared 4 bases from V and 5 bases from J, leaving 18 bases between. This chain's CDR3 is CASSPRKSGYETQYF. The DNA of the CDR3 is TGTGCCAGCAGCCCCCGGAAGTCAGGGTATGAGACCCAGTACTTC.

V gene TRBV6-4 combines with J gene TRBJ2-3; 12 nucleotides match TRBD2. From germline, CDR1 is MRHNA and CDR2 SNTAGT. The CDR3 contains 17 residues. V lost 2 bases and J lost 6; bases outside the gene matches: 9. DNA for the CDR3: TGTGCCAGCAGTGACCCAGCTAGCGGGGGGGCTTCCGATACGCAGTATTTT. Translated, it gives CASSDPASGGASDTQYF.

The chain is built from TRBV9 and TRBJ1-4, with 8 positions matching TRBD1. The CDR3 sequence is 15 residues long. The J segment lost 8 bases and the V segment lost 3 bases, leaving 9 bases of the junction unmatched. The V gene's germline CDR1 is SGDLS and CDR2 YYNGEE. The CDR3 region has the DNA TGTGCCAGCAGCGCTAGACAGGGGACGGACGAAAAACTGTTTTTT. Encoded protein: CASSARQGTDEKLFF. Combining the CDR3 with reference TRBV9 and TRBJ1-4 gives the whole variable domain DSGVTQTPKHLITATGQRVTLRCSPRSGDLSVYWYQQSLDQGLQFLIQYYNGEERAKGNILERFSAQQFPDLHSELNLSSLELGDSALYFCASSARQGTDEKLFFGSGTQLSVL.

The J gene is TRBJ2-1, the V gene TRBV5-1; D ambiguous. With 1 base removed from V and 3 bases from J, the gap between germline ends came to 8 bases. Germline CDR1 and CDR2: SGHRS and YFSETQ. The CDR3 totals 14 residues. CDR3 sequence: CASSLSASYNEQFF. As DNA, the CDR3 is TGCGCCAGCAGCTTGTCCGCCAGCTACAATGAGCAGTTCTTC.

The DNA for the CDR3 is TGTGCCAGCTCACAAAGCCTGGGTGATAATGAGCAGTTCTTC. Its translation is CASSQSLGDNEQFF. The gene calls are TRBV18 and TRBJ2-1; D is unclear. The V end was cut by 4 bases, the J end by 7 bases, with 14 bases between. The CDR3 is 14 amino acids. In germline, CDR1 is KGHSH, CDR2 LQKENI.

The gene calls are TRBV4-1 and TRBJ2-5; possibly TRBD1 or TRBD2 for D (6 bases each). V was shortened by 3 bases and J by 4 bases, with 18 bases between the two germline ends. Looked up from germline, CDR1 is MGHRA and CDR2 is YSYEKL. The length of the CDR3 is 16 residues. CDR3 nucleotides: TGCGCCAGCAGCCAGGGGGCAGTGATCGGGAGAGAGACCCAGTACTTC. Translated, it gives CASSQGAVIGRETQYF.